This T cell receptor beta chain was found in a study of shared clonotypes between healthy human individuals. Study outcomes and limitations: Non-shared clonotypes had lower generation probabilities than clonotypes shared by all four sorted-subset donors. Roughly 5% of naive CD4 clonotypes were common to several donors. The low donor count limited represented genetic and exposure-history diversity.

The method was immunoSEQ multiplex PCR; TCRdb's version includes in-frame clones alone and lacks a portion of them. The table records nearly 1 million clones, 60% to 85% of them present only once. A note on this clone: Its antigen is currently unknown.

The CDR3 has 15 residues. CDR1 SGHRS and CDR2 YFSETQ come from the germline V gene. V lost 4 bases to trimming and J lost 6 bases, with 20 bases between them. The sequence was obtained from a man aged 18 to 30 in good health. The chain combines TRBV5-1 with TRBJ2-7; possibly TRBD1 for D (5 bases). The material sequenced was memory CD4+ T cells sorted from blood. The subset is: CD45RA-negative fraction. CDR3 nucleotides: TGCGCCAGCAGCGTGCGTGGGGCCTACAACGGCGAGCAGTACTTC. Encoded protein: CASSVRGAYNGEQYF.